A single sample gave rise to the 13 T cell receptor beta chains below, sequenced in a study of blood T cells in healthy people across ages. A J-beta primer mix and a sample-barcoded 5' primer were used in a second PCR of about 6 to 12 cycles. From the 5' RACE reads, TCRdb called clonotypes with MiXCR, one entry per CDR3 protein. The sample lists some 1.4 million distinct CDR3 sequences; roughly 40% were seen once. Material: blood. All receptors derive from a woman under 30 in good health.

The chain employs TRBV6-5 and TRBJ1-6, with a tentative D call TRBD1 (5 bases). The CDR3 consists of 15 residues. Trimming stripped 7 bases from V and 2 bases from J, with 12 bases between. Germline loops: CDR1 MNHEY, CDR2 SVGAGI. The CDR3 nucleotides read TGTGCCAGCACCCCAGGGTCCGCCTATAATTCACCCCTCCACTTT. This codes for CASTPGSAYNSPLHF.

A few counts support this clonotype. In DNA form, the CDR3 reads TGTGCCAGCAGTTTAGGTGTGCGTAAAGCTTTCTTT. Its translation: CASSLGVRKAFF. The rearrangement links TRBV12-3 or TRBV12-4 to TRBJ1-1; D not resolved. This CDR3 region has 12 residues. The V and J ends lost 1 base and 9 bases respectively, with 9 bases between them.

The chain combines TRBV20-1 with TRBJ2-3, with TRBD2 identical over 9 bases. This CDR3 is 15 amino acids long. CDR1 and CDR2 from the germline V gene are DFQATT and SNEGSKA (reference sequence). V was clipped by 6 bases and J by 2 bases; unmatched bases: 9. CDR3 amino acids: CSAGKREADTDTQYF. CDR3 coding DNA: TGCAGTGCAGGGAAGCGGGAGGCCGACACAGATACGCAGTATTTT.

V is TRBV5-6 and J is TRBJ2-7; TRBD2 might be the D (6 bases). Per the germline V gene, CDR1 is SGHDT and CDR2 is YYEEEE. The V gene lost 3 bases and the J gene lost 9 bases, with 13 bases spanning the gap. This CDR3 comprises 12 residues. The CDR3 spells CASSSGLPGQYF. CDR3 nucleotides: TGTGCCAGCAGCTCGGGACTGCCGGGGCAGTACTTC.

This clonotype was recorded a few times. The CDR3: CASSVGQPQETQYF. The CDR3 DNA reads as TGCGCCAGCAGCGTAGGACAACCGCAAGAGACCCAGTACTTC. The chain joins TRBV5-1 to TRBJ2-5; TRBD1 is a possible D gene (5 bases). Between the trimmed V and J ends, which lost 4 bases and 2 bases, there was a span of 12 bases. Germline CDR1 and CDR2: SGHRS and YFSETQ. The CDR3 has 14 residues.

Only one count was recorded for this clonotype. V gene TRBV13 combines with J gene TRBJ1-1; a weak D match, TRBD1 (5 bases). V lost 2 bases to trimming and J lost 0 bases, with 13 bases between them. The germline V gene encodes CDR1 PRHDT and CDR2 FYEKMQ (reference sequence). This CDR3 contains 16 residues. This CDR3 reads CASSLYGSGVNTEAFF. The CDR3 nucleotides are TGTGCCAGCAGCTTATATGGCTCGGGGGTGAACACTGAAGCTTTCTTT.

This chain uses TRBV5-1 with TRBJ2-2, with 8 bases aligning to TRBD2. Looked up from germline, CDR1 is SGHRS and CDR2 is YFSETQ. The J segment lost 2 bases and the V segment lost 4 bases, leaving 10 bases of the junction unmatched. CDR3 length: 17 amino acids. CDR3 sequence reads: CASSDPILADNTGELFF. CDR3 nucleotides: TGCGCCAGCAGCGACCCAATACTAGCGGATAACACCGGGGAGCTGTTTTTT.

The CDR3 bases are TGTGCCAGCGACGGTAGGGAGCCGGGACAGTATTCCTACGAGCAGTACTTC. Its protein is CASDGREPGQYSYEQYF. The chain uses TRBV2 and TRBJ2-7, with 7 nucleotides matching TRBD1. With 8 bases clipped from V and 1 base from J, the junction kept 17 bases outside the gene matches. From germline, CDR1 is SNHLY and CDR2 FYNNEI. The CDR3 consists of 17 residues.

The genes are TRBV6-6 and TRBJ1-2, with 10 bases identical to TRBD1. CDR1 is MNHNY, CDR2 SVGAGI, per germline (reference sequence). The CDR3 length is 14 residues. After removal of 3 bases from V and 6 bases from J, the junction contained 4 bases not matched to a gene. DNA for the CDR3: TGTGCCAGCAGTTATTCGACAGGGGGCCATGGCTACACCTTC. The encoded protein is CASSYSTGGHGYTF.

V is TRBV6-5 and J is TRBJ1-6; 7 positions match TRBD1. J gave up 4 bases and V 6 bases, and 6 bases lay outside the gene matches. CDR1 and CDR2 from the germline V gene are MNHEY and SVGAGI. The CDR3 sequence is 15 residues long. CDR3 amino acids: CASSRGTAYNSPLHF. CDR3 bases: TGTGCCAGCAGCCGGGGGACAGCTTATAATTCACCCCTCCACTTT.

The CDR3 coding sequence is TGTGCCAGCAGTCTCGGAGGTGGACTAGCGGAATCCAGCTCCTACAATGAGCAGTTCTTC. As protein: CASSLGGGLAESSSYNEQFF. The gene calls are TRBV6-1 and TRBJ2-1; 10 bases fit TRBD2. Germline V CDR1 and CDR2: MNHNS, SASEGT. This CDR3 contains 20 residues. With V trimmed by 5 bases and J by 0 bases, 16 bases remained unmatched.

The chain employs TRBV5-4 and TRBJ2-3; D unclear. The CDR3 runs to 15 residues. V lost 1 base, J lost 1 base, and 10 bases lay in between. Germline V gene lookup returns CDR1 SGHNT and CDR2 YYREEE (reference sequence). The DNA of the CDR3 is TGTGCCAGCAGCTTGTCCGGCCAAGGCACAGATACGCAGTATTTT. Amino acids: CASSLSGQGTDTQYF.

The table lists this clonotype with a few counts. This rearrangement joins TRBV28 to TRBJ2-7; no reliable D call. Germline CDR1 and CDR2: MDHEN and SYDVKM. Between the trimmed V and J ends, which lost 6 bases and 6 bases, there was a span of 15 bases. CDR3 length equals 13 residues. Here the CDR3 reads CASSSVGVPEQYF. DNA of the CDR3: TGTGCCAGCAGCTCCGTTGGAGTCCCCGAGCAGTACTTC.